The source of this TCR beta chain is a study of blood T cell repertoires in COVID-19. As for the study in general: The cDNA or gDNA used as material had been derived from T cells, B-cell-depleted T cells, or PBMCs.

With 0 bases removed from V and 3 bases from J, the gap between germline ends came to 12 bases. The CDR3 loop spans 15 amino acids. Germline CDR1 and CDR2: SGDLS and YYNGEE. Assignment of participants to cohorts was predicated upon participant-reported clinical history. Authors' analysis steps: Cell counts per sample came from amplifying reference gene primers. Profiling relied on immunoSEQ multiplex PCR, and the TCRdb table lists in-frame clones only, not all of them. Clonal size and the V and J genes are those of that table, whereas D and trimming came from the DNA. The table lists roughly 430,000 clones, over 75% of them singletons, with around 2.1% in the top ten.

The rearrangement links TRBV9 to TRBJ1-2; tentative D call: TRBD1 (5 bases). Sequencing was carried out using PBMCs or T cells enriched from blood (not recorded which). The TCR originated in a woman aged 40 to 50 with acute COVID-19. CDR3 sequence reads: CASSVVSQADYGYTF. The DNA for the CDR3 is TGTGCCAGCAGCGTAGTGTCACAGGCCGACTATGGCTACACCTTC.